This T cell receptor (beta chain) is drawn from a study of blood T cell repertoires in COVID-19. On the study more broadly: There were acute and convalescent COVID-19 samples, and they came from the United States, Italy and Spain. T cells, B-cell-depleted T cells, or PBMCs supplied cDNA or gDNA.

In the source study's methods: Estimated nucleated cell counts came from reference gene primer amplification. Here immunoSEQ multiplex PCR was the method, and the copy in TCRdb shows in-frame clones only, minus some. The DNA was the basis for D and trimming; V, J and clone size are from that table. The top ten clones hold 1.4% of a sample with over 400,000 clones, 70% to 90% of them seen once. This clone was picked up one time. Germline V lookup: CDR1 KGHDR, CDR2 SFDVKD. V was trimmed by 4 bases and J by 8 bases, leaving 11 bases between them. This CDR3 region has 13 residues. The chain uses TRBV24-1 and TRBJ2-1; perhaps TRBD2 as D (6 bases). The clonotype comes from a woman in her thirties with active or convalescent COVID-19. Source material: peripheral blood. The CDR3 coding sequence is TGTGCCACCAGTGACGGAGGGAGGTATGAGCAGTTCTTC. It codes for CATSDGGRYEQFF.